This T cell receptor beta chain was sequenced in a study of blood T cell repertoires in COVID-19. Only in-frame clones appear in the TCRdb table, and some are missing; sequencing was by immunoSEQ multiplex PCR. The table lists 350,000 to 400,000 clones, approximately 86% of them singletons, with less than 9% in the top ten. Deletions cut 1 base from V and 4 bases from J, with 13 bases between. In germline, CDR1 is SGHTA, CDR2 FQGNSA. The CDR3 runs 15 residues. Sequencing was carried out using peripheral blood. The chain links TRBV7-2 to TRBJ2-5; tentative D call: TRBD2 (5 bases). This clonotype was sampled from a woman aged 55 to 70 with COVID-19, enrolled during active disease. CDR3 region: CASSLVVSAGETQYF. The CDR3 DNA reads TGTGCCAGCAGCTTAGTCGTTTCGGCGGGAGAGACCCAGTACTTC.